The 20 T cell receptor beta chains presented below share a single source sample, sequenced in a study. TCRdb independently ran MiXCR on the RT-PCR reads; one entry per CDR3 protein. The repertoire holds about 700,000 distinct CDR3 sequences, with 12% to 15% as singletons. The sample was memory CD4+ T cells from blood. Receptors originate from a female donor in good health, serving as a healthy control.

This clonotype occurred a few times. J is TRBJ2-5 and V is TRBV6-1; 10 nucleotides line up with TRBD1. V dropped 5 bases and J dropped 3; count of bases not matched to a gene: 9. The CDR3 loop spans 16 amino acids. Germline V gene lookup returns CDR1 MNHNS and CDR2 SASEGT. The CDR3 loop reads CASSRDRGRIEETQYF. The DNA of the CDR3 is TGTGCCAGCAGTAGAGACAGGGGGCGCATAGAAGAGACCCAGTACTTC.

This clonotype was seen a few times. The chain employs TRBV15 and TRBJ2-3; D remains ambiguous. The V end lost 7 bases, the J end lost 2 bases, and 16 bases lay between the germline ends. The CDR3 covers 15 residues. The germline V gene has CDR1 LNHNV and CDR2 YYDKDF (reference sequence). The CDR3 DNA is TGTGCCACCAAGCTATCCAGAATTTCCACAGATACGCAGTATTTT. Translating gives CATKLSRISTDTQYF.

The V gene is TRBV6-6, the J gene TRBJ1-6, with a tentative D call TRBD1 (6 bases). Germline loops: CDR1 MNHNY, CDR2 SVGAGI (reference sequence). The length of the CDR3 is 14 residues. Between the trimmed V and J ends, which lost 6 bases and 8 bases, there was a span of 14 bases. The CDR3 bases are TGTGCCAGCAGCGATCACAGGGATGATTCACCCCTCCACTTT. Its translation: CASSDHRDDSPLHF.

This clonotype turned up a few times. CDR3 amino acids: CAIRRGPNQPQHF. The CDR3 bases are TGTGCCATCAGACGGGGCCCCAATCAGCCCCAGCATTTT. V usage is TRBV10-3 and J usage is TRBJ1-5; tentatively, D is TRBD1 (5 bases). CDR3 length equals 13 residues. Looked up from germline, CDR1 is ENHRY and CDR2 is SYGVKD. V shed 6 bases and J shed 3 bases, with 9 bases lying between them.

The chain couples TRBV20-1 to TRBJ2-1, with 8 nucleotides matching TRBD2. V shed 1 base, J shed 6 bases, and the junction held 17 bases outside the gene matches. Germline assignment: CDR1 DFQATT and CDR2 SNEGSKA (reference sequence). The length of the CDR3 is 18 residues. The CDR3 nucleotides are TGCAGTGCTAGAGCAATCAGCGGGAGCGGGGAAGGGGGCAATGAGCAGTTCTTC. Translated: CSARAISGSGEGGNEQFF.

This clonotype was counted between two and nine times. The rearrangement joins TRBV6-2 or TRBV6-3 to TRBJ2-1, with D tentatively TRBD2 (6 bases). The V end lost 5 bases, the J end lost 10 bases, and 12 bases lay between the germline ends. This CDR3 has 12 residues. The germline CDR1 and CDR2 sequences are MNHEY and SVGEGT. CDR3 nucleotide sequence: TGTGCCAGCAGTGGGGCTAGCGCAGAGCAGTTCTTC. The encoded protein is CASSGASAEQFF.

This clonotype was seen at least ten times. The rearrangement uses TRBV5-1 and TRBJ2-7; D is ambiguous. The V end was cut by 1 base, the J end by 0 bases, with 11 bases between. There are 15 residues in the CDR3. Per the germline V gene, CDR1 is SGHRS and CDR2 is YFSETQ. CDR3: CASSLTATISYEQYF. As DNA, the CDR3 is TGCGCCAGCAGCTTGACAGCTACCATCTCCTACGAGCAGTACTTC.

The chain links TRBV24-1 to TRBJ1-1; no clear D. The CDR3 totals 13 residues. V was cut by 6 bases and J by 0 bases, with 7 bases left in between. CDR1 is KGHDR and CDR2 is SFDVKD in the germline V gene. The CDR3 is CATSTELNTEAFF. In DNA form, the CDR3 reads TGTGCCACCAGTACAGAGCTGAACACTGAAGCTTTCTTT.

This clonotype was detected only a few times. The chain recombines TRBV7-9 with TRBJ2-7; D unclear. V dropped 2 bases and J dropped 2 bases, with 16 bases sitting between them. The CDR3 has 16 amino acids. Germline loops: CDR1 SEHNR, CDR2 FQNEAQ (reference sequence). The CDR3 loop is CASSLRPRGRAYEQYF. In nucleotides, the CDR3 is TGTGCCAGCAGCTTAAGGCCCCGTGGCAGAGCCTACGAGCAGTACTTC.

This clonotype was counted between two and nine times. This rearrangement joins TRBV5-1 to TRBJ2-3; TRBD1 aligns across 9 bases. CDR3 length: 17 amino acids. With 2 bases clipped from V and 2 bases from J, the junction kept 9 bases outside the gene matches. Germline-derived CDR1 and CDR2 are SGHRS and YFSETQ. CDR3 nucleotides: TGCGCCAGCAGCTTATCCGGGACAGGGTATTACACAGATACGCAGTATTTT. Translating gives CASSLSGTGYYTDTQYF.

The chain is built from TRBV20-1 and TRBJ1-2, with TRBD1 matching 8 bases. CDR3 length: 13 amino acids. Germline assignment: CDR1 DFQATT and CDR2 SNEGSKA (reference sequence). V trimming: 3 bases; J trimming: 6 bases; junction bases outside the gene matches: 6. DNA of the CDR3: TGCAGTGCTAGGGACAGGGTGTCTAATGGCTACACCTTC. Translated, it gives CSARDRVSNGYTF.

The chain employs TRBV6-2 or TRBV6-3 and TRBJ2-1, with D maybe TRBD2 (6 bases). V lost 2 bases to trimming and J lost 7 bases, with 15 bases between them. The CDR3 sequence is 15 residues long. From germline, CDR1 is MNHEY and CDR2 SVGEGT. The CDR3 spells CASSYPGLQRNEQFF. CDR3 coding DNA: TGTGCCAGCAGTTACCCGGGACTCCAAAGGAATGAGCAGTTCTTC.

This sequence joins TRBV6-5 and TRBJ2-3; either TRBD1 or TRBD2 may fit D (5 bases each). Trimming pared 6 bases from V and 3 bases from J, leaving 16 bases between. There are 15 residues in the CDR3. In germline, CDR1 is MNHEY, CDR2 SVGAGI. The CDR3 here is CASSREGIRTDTQYF. CDR3 coding DNA: TGTGCCAGCAGCCGAGAGGGGATAAGGACAGATACGCAGTATTTT.

This clonotype was counted only a few times. V and J are TRBV5-4 and TRBJ2-2; D unclear. V lost 1 base and J lost 3, with 13 bases in between. Germline-derived CDR1 and CDR2 are SGHNT and YYREEE (reference sequence). The CDR3 sequence is 16 residues long. The CDR3 reads CASSLPGTAYTGELFF. The CDR3, as DNA: TGTGCCAGCAGCTTGCCAGGAACAGCTTACACCGGGGAGCTGTTTTTT.

This clonotype was observed a few times. This chain joins TRBV7-2 and TRBJ1-4; D is possibly TRBD1 (5 bases). Trimming shortened V by 4 bases and J by 4 bases, and 13 bases separated the two germline ends. CDR3 length equals 15 residues. Germline loops: CDR1 SGHTA, CDR2 FQGNSA. CDR3 bases: TGTGCCAGCAGCTCCTCCCGGGACGGTAATGAAAAACTGTTTTTT. Translating gives CASSSSRDGNEKLFF.

The chain uses TRBV29-1 and TRBJ1-1, with TRBD1 matching 8 bases. The V and J ends lost 1 base and 3 bases, in that order; junction bases with no gene match: 4. The CDR3 is 14 residues long. Germline V gene lookup returns CDR1 SQVTM and CDR2 ANQGSEA. Written as DNA, the CDR3 is TGCAGCGTTGAAGGAACAGGGGGATACACTGAAGCTTTCTTT. Its translation: CSVEGTGGYTEAFF.

This clonotype has at least ten counts. The chain links TRBV5-5 to TRBJ2-1; D is possibly TRBD1 (5 bases). The CDR3 loop spans 14 amino acids. The V gene lost 0 bases and the J gene lost 3 bases, with 7 bases spanning the gap. Germline V gene data show CDR1 as SGHKS and CDR2 as YYEKEE (reference sequence). The chain's CDR3 is CASSLDDSYNEQFF. CDR3 DNA: TGTGCCAGCAGCTTGGACGACAGCTACAATGAGCAGTTCTTC.

The sample holds many counts of this clonotype. The chain joins TRBV20-1 to TRBJ2-1; no reliable D call. Germline CDR1 is DFQATT and CDR2 is SNEGSKA (reference sequence). This CDR3 spans 13 amino acids. Deletions cut 3 bases from V and 5 bases from J, with 11 bases between. The CDR3 sequence: CSASRTRNNEQFF. The CDR3 bases are TGCAGTGCTAGCCGTACTCGAAACAATGAGCAGTTCTTC.

The chain couples TRBV6-2 or TRBV6-3 to TRBJ1-2, with D tentatively TRBD1 (5 bases). Germline lookup yields CDR1 MNHEY and CDR2 SVGEGT. The CDR3 sequence is 13 residues long. With 4 bases removed from V and 1 base from J, the gap between germline ends came to 7 bases. The CDR3: CASSWDVNYGYTF. DNA of the CDR3: TGTGCCAGCAGTTGGGACGTTAACTATGGCTACACCTTC.

This clonotype occurred many times. The J gene is TRBJ1-3, the V gene TRBV7-9; D is uncertain. This CDR3 region has 15 residues. Trimming cost V 1 base and J 0 bases, with 7 bases left between them. Germline values: CDR1 SEHNR, CDR2 FQNEAQ (reference sequence). CDR3 protein: CASSLGSSSGNTIYF. The CDR3 bases are TGTGCCAGCAGCTTAGGTTCTAGCTCTGGAAACACCATATATTTT. The whole variable domain, filled in from reference TRBV7-9 and TRBJ1-3, reads DTGVSQNPRHKITKRGQNVTFRCDPISEHNRLYWYRQTLGQGPEFLTYFQNEAQLEKSRLLSDRFSAERPKGSFSTLEIQRTEQGDSAMYLCASSLGSSSGNTIYFGEGSWLTVV.